Below are 2 T cell receptor beta chains sequenced from a single sample in a study of blood T cell repertoires in COVID-19. Clones were read by immunoSEQ multiplex PCR, and TCRdb kept only the in-frame ones, dropping some. The sample yields fewer than 65,000 clones, around 80% seen once. Input material: peripheral blood. The receptors derive from a man between 65 and 85 years old with acute or convalescent COVID-19.

The rearrangement links TRBV7-8 to TRBJ1-1, with 7 positions matching TRBD1. CDR1 is SGHVS, CDR2 FQNEAQ, per germline. V lost 5 bases and J lost 0; bases outside the gene matches: 15. The CDR3 extends over 18 amino acids. DNA for the CDR3: TGTGCCAGCAGCCCAGGGGGACCAGGGGTTGTTATGAACACTGAAGCTTTCTTT. Translated, it gives CASSPGGPGVVMNTEAFF. Drawing the rest from reference TRBV7-8 and TRBJ1-1, the complete variable domain is GAGVSQSPRYKVAKRGQDVALRCDPISGHVSLFWYQQALGQGPEFLTYFQNEAQLDKSGLPSDRFFAERPEGSVSTLKIQRTQQEDSAVYLCASSPGGPGVVMNTEAFFGQGTRLTVV.

The table lists this clone with a few counts. The rearrangement joins TRBV4-2 to TRBJ1-2; a weak D match, TRBD1 (6 bases). Trimming took off 2 bases at V and 6 bases at J, with 16 bases between the two ends. CDR1 is LGHNA and CDR2 is YNFKEQ in the germline V gene. The CDR3 runs to 15 residues. CDR3 protein: CASSQMLQGGDGYTF. In DNA, the CDR3 is TGTGCCAGCAGCCAAATGTTACAGGGAGGGGATGGCTACACCTTC.